This T cell receptor beta chain was obtained from a study of T cell changes during pregnancy in multiple sclerosis. Sequencing used immunoSEQ multiplex PCR; TCRdb keeps in-frame clones, though not all of them. The sample includes about 89,000 clones, around 92% of them seen just once. Germline loops: CDR1 SGHDT, CDR2 YYEEEE. V dropped 4 bases and J dropped 5; count of bases not matched to a gene: 10. CDR3 length: 16 amino acids. The receptor's source is a female donor in good health, enrolled as a control in a pregnancy study. Here the sequenced sample was peripheral blood, taken after pregnancy. The gene calls are TRBV5-6 and TRBJ2-2, with TRBD2 identical over 8 bases. Here the CDR3 reads CASSPLQRERTGELFF. Here the CDR3 DNA reads TGTGCCAGCAGCCCCCTACAGCGGGAGCGAACCGGGGAGCTGTTTTTT.